This T cell receptor beta chain was identified during a study of shared clonotypes between healthy human individuals (dated by TCRdb to between 2020 and 2021). Context from the whole study: A couple of women and a few men aged 18 to 49 years were included in the cohort. For each donor, CD4 naive and CD4 memory were each run on three plates, CD8 naive on two plates, and CD8 memory on one plate. To estimate repertoire size and how much clonotype sharing occurs between individuals, the study deeply sequenced the blood TCR repertoires of 5 or 6 healthy adults. To increase sequencing depth and limit assay-specific biases, different laboratories used diverse techniques to prepare libraries and sequence TCR repertoires. Per donor, leukapheresis produced somewhere between about 0.9 and 9.5 billion PBMCs. Paper-wide results and their limitations: Only blood was sampled, and tissue TCR repertoires likely differ from those in blood. About 5% of naive CD4, 3.5% of naive CD8, approximately 2.2% of memory CD4, and around 0.42% of memory CD8 clonotypes were shared across a few donors. Pairwise subsampling led to the expectation that sequencing depth would affect the degree of clonotype sharing among donors. Compared with non-shared clonotypes, clonotypes shared by all four sorted-subset donors had higher generation probabilities. Because the study included a small number of donors, the genetic and exposure-history diversity represented was limited. Estimated clonotype richness was generally larger for naive than for memory subsets. Even with the large sequencing depth, rarefaction of the sorted-subset datasets indicated that sequencing was incomplete.

Healthy HIV-negative adults with no recently reported acute infections or vaccinations were included as donors. Every donor was a Caucasian adult residing in Nashville, Tennessee, USA. CD4+ T cells were enriched by magnetic negative selection; naive cells were then positively selected on CD45RA, and the negative fraction formed the memory subset. After blood collection by leukapheresis, PBMCs were isolated using Ficoll-Histopaque density gradient centrifugation and then cryopreserved in the vapor phase of liquid nitrogen. Analytical flow cytometry was used to check the purity and quantity of every magnetically sorted T cell population. Genomic DNA was isolated from every sorted fraction and measured by UV absorbance on a Nanodrop 2000c. As encoded in the germline V gene, CDR1 is SGHVS while CDR2 is FQNEAQ. Trimming takes 8 bases from V and 3 bases from J, and the germline ends sit 19 bases apart. The CDR3 contains 15 residues, cysteine and phenylalanine counted. Just CDR3 DNA is preserved here, 45 bases in frame from base 1.

Using the deep immunoSEQ assay, multiplex PCR amplified TCR CDR3 regions from genomic DNA. For each cell subset, the extracted genomic DNA was distributed evenly across all wells of several immunoSEQ 96-well plates, and each plate served as one replicate. For sorted subsets, each replicate PCR was loaded with 200 ng genomic DNA, equivalent to approximately 33,000 T cell genomes. Purified libraries were measured with a Qubit 3.0 fluorometer, size-checked on a Bioanalyzer 2100, and measured again with the KAPA Library Quantification kit. A separate single-read 150-cycle Illumina NextSeq 550 flow cell was used to sequence each immunoSEQ 96-well plate. On the study's bioinformatics: Because only junctional sequences without quality scores were contained in the immunoSEQ output, filtering matching that applied to full-length reads could not be performed. Sequences were annotated with PyIR, a Python wrapper for IgBLAST v1.9, and V/J genes and CDR3 were assigned using IMGT germline references. Reads were filtered out if the reads had weak V/J assignments (E-value above 1e-6), no CDR3, stop codons, out-of-frame junctions, or ambiguous translated residues. V3J clonotypes were defined as sequences sharing an identical inferred V gene, J gene, and CDR3 amino acid sequence. Percentage overlap between repertoires was calculated by dividing the number of shared unique clonotypes by the size of the smaller repertoire. Repertoire richness was assessed with RTK rarefaction, the Chao1 estimator, and Recon v2.1 estimates of unobserved clonotypes. Generation probabilities for all TCRbeta clonotypes obtained by the gDNA method from a handful of donors were computed using OLGA. Held by TCRdb, this immuneACCESS table contains in-frame sequences only and omits some clones. Under half of the omission traces to an unresolved V gene where checked; the cause of the rest is unknown. D and trimming were read from the DNA, whereas the V and J calls and clone size are those reported in that table. For this sample the table gives roughly 2,500,000 clones, of which under 95% were detected only once. The ten largest make up approximately 0.35% of the sample.

With regard to this clone: Its antigen is not yet known. Base-call qualities are not available, and no considerably larger clone is one nucleotide away.

Recombination joined TRBV7-8 with TRBJ1-2, with the identity of the D gene unclear. The sample comprised naive CD4+ T cells from PBMCs. Sample cell subset or site, as interpreted from the label and publication: CD45RA+ positively selected. The receptor was isolated from a man between 18 and 35 years old in good health. Some clones in this sample may be carry-over from other donors' samples. The DNA is TGTGCCAGCTCCCATTCGGAGCTCTACGACTATGGCTACACCTTC. This codes for CASSHSELYDYGYTF.